The subject of this entry is one T cell receptor (beta chain). The antigen remains undetermined. cDNA synthesis used the whole RNA isolate, giving expressed TCRB sequences. Profiling relied on immunoSEQ multiplex PCR, and the TCRdb table lists in-frame clones only, not all of them. Among 350,000 to 450,000 clones listed, roughly 15% were seen once. The sample comes from a study of beta chain features in type 1 diabetes. Study-wide background: Age and gender were similar between patients and healthy donors, as were cell yields. Across every sample, roughly 100 million sorted cells were examined in total.

The germline gives CDR1 KGHSH, CDR2 LQKENI. The CDR3 has 15 amino acids. V lost 2 bases to trimming and J lost 2 bases, with 13 bases between them. Study results and limitations: Researchers caution that PCR might favor shorter templates, equally among patients and controls.

Material: naive CD4+ T cells from blood. J is TRBJ2-7 and V is TRBV18, with D hard to call. This receptor was obtained from a woman aged 18-30 years in good health. For the CDR3, the DNA is TGTGCCAGCTCACCAGGAGTTACGGGTACCTACGAGCAGTACTTC. Protein product: CASSPGVTGTYEQYF.